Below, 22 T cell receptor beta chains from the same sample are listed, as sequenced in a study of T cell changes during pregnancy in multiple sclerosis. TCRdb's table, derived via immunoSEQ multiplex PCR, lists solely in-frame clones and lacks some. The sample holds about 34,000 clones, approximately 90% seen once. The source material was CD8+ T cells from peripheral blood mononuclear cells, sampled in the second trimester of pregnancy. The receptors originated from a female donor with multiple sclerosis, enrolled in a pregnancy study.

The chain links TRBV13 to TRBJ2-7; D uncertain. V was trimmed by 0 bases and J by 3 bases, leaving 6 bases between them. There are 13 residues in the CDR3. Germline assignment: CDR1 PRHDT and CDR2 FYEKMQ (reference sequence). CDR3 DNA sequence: TGTGCCAGCAGCTTAGGCCTAGACTACGAGCAGTACTTC. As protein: CASSLGLDYEQYF.

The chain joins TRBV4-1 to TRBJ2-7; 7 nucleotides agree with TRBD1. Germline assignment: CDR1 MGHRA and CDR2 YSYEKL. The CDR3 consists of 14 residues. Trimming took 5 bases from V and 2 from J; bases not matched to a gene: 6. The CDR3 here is CASSIRQGTYEQYF. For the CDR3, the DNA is TGCGCCAGCAGCATCCGACAGGGTACCTACGAGCAGTACTTC.

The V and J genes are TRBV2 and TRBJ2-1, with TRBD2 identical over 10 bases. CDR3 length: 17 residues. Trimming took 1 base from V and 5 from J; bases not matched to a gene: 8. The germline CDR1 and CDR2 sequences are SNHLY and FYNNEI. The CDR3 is CASSEGLAGEANNEQFF. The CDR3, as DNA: TGTGCCAGCAGTGAAGGGCTAGCGGGAGAGGCAAACAATGAGCAGTTCTTC.

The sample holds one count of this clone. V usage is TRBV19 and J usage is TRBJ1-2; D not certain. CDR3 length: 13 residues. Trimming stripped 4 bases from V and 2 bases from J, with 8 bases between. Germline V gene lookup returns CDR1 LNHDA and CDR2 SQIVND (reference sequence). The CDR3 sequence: CASSSRENYGYTF. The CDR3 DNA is TGTGCCAGTAGTAGTAGGGAGAACTATGGCTACACCTTC.

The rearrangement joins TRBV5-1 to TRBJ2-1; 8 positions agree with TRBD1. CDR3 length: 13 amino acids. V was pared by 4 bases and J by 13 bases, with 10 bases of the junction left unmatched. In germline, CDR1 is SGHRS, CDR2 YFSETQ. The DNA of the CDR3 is TGCGCCAGCAGCCCGGACAGGGAGCGGCTCCAGTTCTTC. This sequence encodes CASSPDRERLQFF.

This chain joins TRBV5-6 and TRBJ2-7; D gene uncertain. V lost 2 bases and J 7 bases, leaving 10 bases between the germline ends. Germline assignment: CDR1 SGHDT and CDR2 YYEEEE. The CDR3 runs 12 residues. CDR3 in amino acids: CASSFVLNEQYF. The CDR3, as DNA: TGTGCCAGCAGCTTTGTACTTAATGAGCAGTACTTC.

The CDR3 coding sequence is TGTGCCAGCTCCGGACAGAATCAGCCCCAGCATTTT. Protein sequence: CASSGQNQPQHF. The V and J genes are TRBV13 and TRBJ1-5; perhaps TRBD1 as D (6 bases). Germline lookup yields CDR1 PRHDT and CDR2 FYEKMQ (reference sequence). Trimming shortened V by 8 bases and J by 4 bases, and 9 bases separated the two germline ends. The CDR3 has 12 amino acids.

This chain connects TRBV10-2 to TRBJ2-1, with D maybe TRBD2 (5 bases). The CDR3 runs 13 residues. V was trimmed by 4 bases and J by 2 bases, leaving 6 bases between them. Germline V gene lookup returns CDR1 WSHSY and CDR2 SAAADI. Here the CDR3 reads CASSAGTYNEQFF. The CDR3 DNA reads TGCGCCAGCAGTGCGGGAACCTACAATGAGCAGTTCTTC.

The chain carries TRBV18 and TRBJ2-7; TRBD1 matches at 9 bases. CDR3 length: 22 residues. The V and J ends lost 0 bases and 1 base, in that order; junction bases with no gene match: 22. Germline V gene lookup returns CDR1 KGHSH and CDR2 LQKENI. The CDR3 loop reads CASSPPVPIRDRAWRTSYEQYF. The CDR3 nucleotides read TGTGCCAGCTCACCACCAGTCCCTATCCGGGACAGGGCTTGGCGAACGTCCTACGAGCAGTACTTC.

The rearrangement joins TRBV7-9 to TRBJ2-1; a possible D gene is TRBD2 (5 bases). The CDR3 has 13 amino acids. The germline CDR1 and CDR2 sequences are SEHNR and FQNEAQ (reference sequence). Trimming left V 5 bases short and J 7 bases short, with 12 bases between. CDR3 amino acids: CASSELRVNEQFF. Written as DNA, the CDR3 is TGTGCCAGCAGCGAGTTGAGGGTGAATGAGCAGTTCTTC.

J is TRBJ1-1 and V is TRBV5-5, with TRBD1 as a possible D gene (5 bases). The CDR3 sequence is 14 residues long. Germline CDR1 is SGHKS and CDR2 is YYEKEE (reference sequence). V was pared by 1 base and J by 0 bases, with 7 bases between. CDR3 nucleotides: TGTGCCAGCAGCTTGTCAGGGATGAACACTGAAGCTTTCTTT. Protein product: CASSLSGMNTEAFF. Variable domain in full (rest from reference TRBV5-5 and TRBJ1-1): DAGVTQSPTHLIKTRGQQVTLRCSPISGHKSVSWYQQVLGQGPQFIFQYYEKEERGRGNFPDRFSARQFPNYSSELNVNALLLGDSALYLCASSLSGMNTEAFFGQGTRLTVV.

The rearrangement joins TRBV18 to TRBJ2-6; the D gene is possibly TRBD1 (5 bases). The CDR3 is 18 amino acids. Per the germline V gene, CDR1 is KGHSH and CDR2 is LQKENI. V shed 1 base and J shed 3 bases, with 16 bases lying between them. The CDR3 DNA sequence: TGTGCCAGCTCACCACGACAGTCAAGTCACCATGGGGCCAACGTCCTGACTTTC. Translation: CASSPRQSSHHGANVLTF.

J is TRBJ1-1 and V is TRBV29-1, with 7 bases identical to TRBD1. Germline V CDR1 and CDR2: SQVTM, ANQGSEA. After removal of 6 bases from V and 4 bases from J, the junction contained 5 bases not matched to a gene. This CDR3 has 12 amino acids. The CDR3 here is CSVETGSTEAFF. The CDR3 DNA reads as TGCAGCGTCGAGACAGGGAGCACTGAAGCTTTCTTT. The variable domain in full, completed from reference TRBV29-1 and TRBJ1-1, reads SAVISQKPSRDICQRGTSLTIQCQVDSQVTMMFWYRQQPGQSLTLIATANQGSEATYESGFVIDKFPISRPNLTFSTLTVSNMSPEDSSIYLCSVETGSTEAFFGQGTRLTVV.

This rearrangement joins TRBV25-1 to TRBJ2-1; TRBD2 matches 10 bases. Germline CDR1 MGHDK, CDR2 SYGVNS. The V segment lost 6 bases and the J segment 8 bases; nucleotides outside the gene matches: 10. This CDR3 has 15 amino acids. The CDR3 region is CASRKSSGRIDEQFF. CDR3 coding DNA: TGTGCCAGCAGAAAAAGTAGCGGGAGGATCGATGAGCAGTTCTTC. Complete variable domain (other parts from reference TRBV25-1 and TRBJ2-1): EADIYQTPRYLVIGTGKKITLECSQTMGHDKMYWYQQDPGMELHLIHYSYGVNSTEKGDLSSESTVSRIRTEHFPLTLESARPSHTSQYLCASRKSSGRIDEQFFGPGTRLTVL.

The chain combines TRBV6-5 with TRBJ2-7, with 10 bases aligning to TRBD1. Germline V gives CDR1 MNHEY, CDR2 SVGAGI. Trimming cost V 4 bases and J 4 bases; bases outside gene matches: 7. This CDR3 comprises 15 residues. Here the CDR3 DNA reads TGTGCCAGCAGTTTGGACAGGGGGAACTTTTACGAGCAGTACTTC. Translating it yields CASSLDRGNFYEQYF.

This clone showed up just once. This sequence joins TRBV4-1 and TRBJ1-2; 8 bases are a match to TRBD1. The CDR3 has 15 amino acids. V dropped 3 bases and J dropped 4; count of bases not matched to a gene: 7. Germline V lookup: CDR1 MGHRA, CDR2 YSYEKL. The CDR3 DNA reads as TGCGCCAGCAGCCAGACGACAGGGGACTCCTATGGCTACACCTTC. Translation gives CASSQTTGDSYGYTF.

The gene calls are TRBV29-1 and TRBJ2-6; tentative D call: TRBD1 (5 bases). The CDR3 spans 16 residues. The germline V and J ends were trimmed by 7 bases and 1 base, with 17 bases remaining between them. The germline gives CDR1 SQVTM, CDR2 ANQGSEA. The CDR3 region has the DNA TGCAGCGCACAGACAGTCCTAAGGTCTGGGGCCAACGTCCTGACTTTC. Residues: CSAQTVLRSGANVLTF.

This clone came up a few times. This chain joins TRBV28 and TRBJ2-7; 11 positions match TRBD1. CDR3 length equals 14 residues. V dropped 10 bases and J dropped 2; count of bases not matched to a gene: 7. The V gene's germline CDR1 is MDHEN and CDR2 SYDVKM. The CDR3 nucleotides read TGTGCCACGGGCCGGGACAGGGGGACCTACGAGCAGTACTTC. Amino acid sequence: CATGRDRGTYEQYF.

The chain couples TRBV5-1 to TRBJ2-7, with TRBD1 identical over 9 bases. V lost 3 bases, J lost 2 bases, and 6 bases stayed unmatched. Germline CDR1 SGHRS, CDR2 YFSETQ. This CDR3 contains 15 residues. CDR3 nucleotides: TGCGCCAGCAGCTCGCCGGGACAGGGTACCTACGAGCAGTACTTC. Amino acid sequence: CASSSPGQGTYEQYF. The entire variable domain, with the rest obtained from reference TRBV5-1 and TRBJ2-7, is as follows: KAGVTQTPRYLIKTRGQQVTLSCSPISGHRSVSWYQQTPGQGLQFLFEYFSETQRNKGNFPGRFSGRQFSNSRSEMNVSTLELGDSALYLCASSSPGQGTYEQYFGPGTRLTVT.

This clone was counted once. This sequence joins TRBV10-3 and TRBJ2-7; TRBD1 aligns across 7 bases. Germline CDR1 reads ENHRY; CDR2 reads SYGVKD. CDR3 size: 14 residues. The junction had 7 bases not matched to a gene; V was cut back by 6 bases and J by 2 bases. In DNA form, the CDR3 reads TGTGCCATCAGATCCGGGACAGACGCCTACGAGCAGTACTTC. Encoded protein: CAIRSGTDAYEQYF.

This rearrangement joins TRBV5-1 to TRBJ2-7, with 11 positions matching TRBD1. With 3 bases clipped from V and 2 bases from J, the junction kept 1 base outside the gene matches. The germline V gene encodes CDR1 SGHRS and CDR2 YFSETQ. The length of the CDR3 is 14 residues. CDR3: CASSSGQGAYEQYF. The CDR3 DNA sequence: TGCGCCAGCAGCTCGGGACAGGGGGCCTACGAGCAGTACTTC.

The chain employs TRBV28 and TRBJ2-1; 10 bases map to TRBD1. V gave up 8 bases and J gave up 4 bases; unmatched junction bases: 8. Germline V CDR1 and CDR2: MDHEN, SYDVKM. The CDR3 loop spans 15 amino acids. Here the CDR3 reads CASRGRDRGYNEQFF. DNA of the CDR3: TGTGCCAGCCGCGGCCGGGACAGGGGATACAATGAGCAGTTCTTC.